This record concerns one T cell receptor beta chain sequence. This specimen comes from a study of blood T cell repertoires in COVID-19. Study-wide background: Acute-phase and convalescent COVID-19 samples originated in the United States, Italy and Spain. The cDNA or gDNA used as material had been derived from T cells, B-cell-depleted T cells, or PBMCs.

The CDR3 length is 13 residues. Per the germline V gene, CDR1 is MNHNY and CDR2 is SVGAGI (reference sequence). Trimming shortened V by 5 bases and J by 5 bases, and 13 bases separated the two germline ends. Source study methods: Amplified reference gene primers provided the basis for estimating nucleated cell counts. The assay was immunoSEQ multiplex PCR, and TCRdb's table has in-frame clones only and misses some. V and J calls and clone size come straight from that table; D and trimming were deduced from the DNA. The table records some 33,000 clones, around 83% of them present only once. V usage is TRBV6-6 and J usage is TRBJ2-7; D may be TRBD2 (6 bases). The receptor's source is a human donor in a cohort sampled during active COVID-19. Sequences were obtained from peripheral blood. CDR3 nucleotide sequence: TGTGCCAGCAGTGGAGGGCAGGCACACGAGCAGTACTTC. It codes for CASSGGQAHEQYF.